One sample yielded the 21 T cell receptor beta chains listed below, sequenced in a study of T cell repertoires in cytomegalovirus infection. TCRdb reprocessed the reads via MiXCR and lists one record per CDR3 protein. The sample includes approximately 910,000 distinct CDR3 sequences, around 30% seen only once; the top ten take 11% to 15%. No antigen has been identified for these receptors. Sample: cultured CD8+ T cells from PBMCs, taken from culture after CMV antigen stimulation. These TCRs come from a human donor in good health (CMV status not recorded). Some clones in this sample may be carry-over from other donors' samples.

This chain joins TRBV5-5 and TRBJ2-3; D is uncertain. The V and J ends lost 6 bases and 10 bases respectively, with 12 bases between them. Germline values: CDR1 SGHKS, CDR2 YYEKEE (reference sequence). There are 11 residues in the CDR3. Written as DNA, the CDR3 is TGTGCCAGCATCTCCTCCGAAGCGCAGTATTTT. This codes for CASISSEAQYF. The full variable domain, rest sourced from reference TRBV5-5 and TRBJ2-3, is DAGVTQSPTHLIKTRGQQVTLRCSPISGHKSVSWYQQVLGQGPQFIFQYYEKEERGRGNFPDRFSARQFPNYSSELNVNALLLGDSALYLCASISSEAQYFGPGTRLTVL.

This clonotype was seen only a few times. CDR3 region: CASSPGHLMNTEAFF. CDR3 nucleotide sequence: TGTGCCAGCAGTCCGGGACACCTCATGAACACTGAAGCTTTCTTT. This chain links TRBV2 with TRBJ1-1; D might be TRBD1 (6 bases). Germline V lookup: CDR1 SNHLY, CDR2 FYNNEI. This CDR3 spans 15 amino acids. Deletions cut 5 bases from V and 0 bases from J, with 13 bases between.

This chain links TRBV20-1 with TRBJ2-1; D unresolved. V lost 0 bases to trimming and J lost 1 base, with 7 bases between them. The CDR3 is 14 residues long. The germline V gene has CDR1 DFQATT and CDR2 SNEGSKA (reference sequence). CDR3 DNA sequence: TGCAGTGCTAGAGACCTATCTTCCTACAATGAGCAGTTCTTC. It yields the protein CSARDLSSYNEQFF.

The chain is built from TRBV5-1 and TRBJ2-2, with TRBD1 as a possible D gene (5 bases). The CDR3 covers 15 residues. The V and J ends lost 1 base and 7 bases respectively, with 14 bases between them. Germline V gene lookup returns CDR1 SGHRS and CDR2 YFSETQ. The CDR3 here is CASSLRQGFVGELFF. DNA of the CDR3: TGCGCCAGCAGCTTGCGGCAGGGATTTGTCGGGGAGCTGTTTTTT.

The V gene is TRBV20-1, the J gene TRBJ1-6; the match to TRBD1 covers 9 bases. Germline V gene sequence: CDR1 DFQATT, CDR2 SNEGSKA (reference sequence). CDR3 length equals 14 residues. After removal of 3 bases from V and 6 bases from J, the junction contained 3 bases not matched to a gene. The CDR3 DNA is TGCAGTGCTAGTGAGGGACAGGGTAATTCACCCCTCCACTTT. Protein product: CSASEGQGNSPLHF.

The rearrangement uses TRBV14 and TRBJ1-2; no firm D call. Trimming took 1 base from V and 4 from J, leaving 13 bases between them. CDR1 SGHDN and CDR2 FVKESK come from the germline V gene. The CDR3 is made up of 15 amino acids. The CDR3 DNA follows: TGTGCCAGCAGCCAAGGAGAGCCCGGGCGCTATGGCTACACCTTC. This encodes CASSQGEPGRYGYTF.

In this sample, this clonotype turned up a few times. The chain joins TRBV6-1 to TRBJ2-2; either TRBD1 or TRBD2 may fit D (5 bases each). The germline V gene has CDR1 MNHNS and CDR2 SASEGT. The CDR3 is 15 residues long. With 6 bases removed from V and 4 bases from J, the gap between germline ends came to 15 bases. The CDR3 DNA follows: TGTGCCAGCAGGCAAGGGACCGATCCCACCGGGGAGCTGTTTTTT. Its protein product is CASRQGTDPTGELFF.

Written as DNA, the CDR3 is TGTGCCAGCAGCTCCACCGGGACAGGCCCCTACGAGCAGTACGTC. Translating it yields CASSSTGTGPYEQYV. The J gene is TRBJ2-7, the V gene TRBV5-6; TRBD1 matches 8 bases. The ends lost 3 bases at V and 2 bases at J; junction bases unmatched: 7. The CDR3 is 15 amino acids. Germline CDR1 is SGHDT and CDR2 is YYEEEE.

The rearrangement joins TRBV4-1 to TRBJ2-2; D unresolved. CDR1 is MGHRA, CDR2 YSYEKL, per germline. The CDR3 contains 13 residues. Trimming stripped 3 bases from V and 4 bases from J, with 6 bases between. CDR3: CASSQERTGELFF. In DNA form, the CDR3 reads TGCGCCAGCAGCCAGGAACGCACCGGGGAGCTGTTTTTT.

Many counts were recorded for this clonotype. The CDR3 loop is CASSLSAQANNEQFF. CDR3 sequence (DNA): TGTGCCAGCAGCTTATCAGCGCAAGCCAACAATGAGCAGTTCTTC. This chain joins TRBV7-6 and TRBJ2-1; D ambiguous. The CDR3 contains 15 residues. The V gene's germline CDR1 is SGHVS and CDR2 FNYEAQ. The V end was cut by 2 bases, the J end by 5 bases, with 13 bases between.

This chain joins TRBV6-1 and TRBJ2-3, with D uncertain. Germline V gene sequence: CDR1 MNHNS, CDR2 SASEGT. V was trimmed by 6 bases and J by 1 base, leaving 14 bases between them. The length of the CDR3 is 15 residues. The CDR3 DNA sequence: TGTGCCAGCAGCTGGAAACCCCTCGGCACAGATACGCAGTATTTT. Its protein product is CASSWKPLGTDTQYF.

This clonotype was seen just once. This chain connects TRBV6-6 to TRBJ2-2; either TRBD1 or TRBD2 may supply D (5 bases each). The CDR3 has 16 amino acids. CDR1 and CDR2 from the germline V gene are MNHNY and SVGAGI (reference sequence). V lost 0 bases to trimming and J lost 1 base, with 9 bases between them. CDR3 nucleotides: TGTGCCAGCAGTTACTCGATGGGGGTGAACACCGGGGAGCTGTTTTTT. It specifies CASSYSMGVNTGELFF.

This clonotype was seen at least ten times. V is TRBV12-3 or TRBV12-4 and J is TRBJ1-1; D perhaps matches TRBD1 (5 bases). The CDR3 runs 15 residues. Trimming removed 2 bases from V and 5 bases from J, with 15 bases in between. CDR3 in DNA: TGTGCCAGCAGTTTAAAGATTGGAGGGGTTACTGAAGCTTTCTTT. Translation: CASSLKIGGVTEAFF.

This clonotype appeared many times. The chain joins TRBV7-2 to TRBJ2-3; D is perhaps TRBD2 (7 bases). V lost 5 bases and J 5 bases, leaving 20 bases between the germline ends. This CDR3 contains 16 residues. The germline V gene has CDR1 SGHTA and CDR2 FQGNSA. The CDR3 region is CASSDIGGGGLDTQYF. CDR3 coding DNA: TGTGCCAGCAGCGACATTGGTGGGGGGGGCCTAGATACGCAGTATTTT.

CDR3 coding DNA: TGCGCCAGCAGCCAAGATCGGCTAGCGGGGCAAGAGACCCAGTACTTC. Protein sequence: CASSQDRLAGQETQYF. The chain is built from TRBV4-3 and TRBJ2-5, with 9 bases that match TRBD2. Germline CDR1 is LGHNA and CDR2 is YSLEER. J gave up 2 bases and V 0 bases, and 4 bases lay outside the gene matches. The CDR3 spans 16 residues.

This chain uses TRBV7-9 with TRBJ2-2; 7 positions match TRBD1. V shed 5 bases and J 1 base; nucleotides not matched to a gene: 10. The CDR3 length is 17 residues. Germline assignment: CDR1 SEHNR and CDR2 FQNEAQ (reference sequence). The CDR3 coding sequence is TGTGCCAGCAGCGCTTGGGACAGTTTGGTGAACACCGGGGAGCTGTTTTTT. Encoded protein: CASSAWDSLVNTGELFF.

This clonotype was detected only once. V and J are TRBV24-1 and TRBJ2-5; TRBD1 aligns across 8 bases. Germline V CDR1 and CDR2: KGHDR, SFDVKD. There are 16 residues in the CDR3. V shed 2 bases and J 2 bases; nucleotides not matched to a gene: 6. The CDR3 DNA is TGTGCCACCAGTGATTCCGGGACAGGACAGCAAGAGACCCAGTACTTC. Protein: CATSDSGTGQQETQYF.

The chain recombines TRBV6-5 with TRBJ1-1; 9 nucleotides align to TRBD1. The CDR3 sequence is 17 residues long. Unmatched junction bases numbered 9, after V lost 2 bases and J lost 2 bases. The V gene's germline CDR1 is MNHEY and CDR2 SVGAGI. This CDR3 reads CASSYQGTGWYNTEAFF. The CDR3 DNA sequence: TGTGCCAGCAGTTACCAGGGGACAGGGTGGTATAACACTGAAGCTTTCTTT.

This rearrangement joins TRBV19 to TRBJ1-2, with 9 bases identical to TRBD1. Germline V CDR1 and CDR2: LNHDA, SQIVND (reference sequence). CDR3 length: 13 amino acids. Trimming at V came to 7 bases and at J to 6 bases, leaving 6 bases not matched to a gene. The CDR3 reads CASTPQGAHGYTF. As DNA, the CDR3 is TGTGCCAGTACACCACAGGGGGCTCATGGCTACACCTTC.

This clonotype was counted at least ten times. The chain employs TRBV7-2 and TRBJ1-5, with D maybe TRBD1 (5 bases). Per the germline V gene, CDR1 is SGHTA and CDR2 is FQGNSA. Trimming took off 1 base at V and 6 bases at J, with 25 bases between the two ends. CDR3 size: 19 residues. The CDR3 here is CASSLGGSGWFRVLQPQHF. In DNA form, the CDR3 reads TGTGCCAGCAGCTTAGGTGGGTCAGGGTGGTTCAGGGTACTTCAGCCCCAGCATTTT.

In this sample, this clonotype turned up a few times. The chain joins TRBV5-8 to TRBJ1-5; D is unclear. This CDR3 contains 15 residues. Germline V gene sequence: CDR1 SGHTS, CDR2 YDEGEE. Trimming took 3 bases from V and 2 from J, leaving 12 bases between them. CDR3 residues: CASSSGWEGNQPQHF. The DNA for the CDR3 is TGTGCCAGCAGCTCGGGGTGGGAAGGCAATCAGCCCCAGCATTTT.